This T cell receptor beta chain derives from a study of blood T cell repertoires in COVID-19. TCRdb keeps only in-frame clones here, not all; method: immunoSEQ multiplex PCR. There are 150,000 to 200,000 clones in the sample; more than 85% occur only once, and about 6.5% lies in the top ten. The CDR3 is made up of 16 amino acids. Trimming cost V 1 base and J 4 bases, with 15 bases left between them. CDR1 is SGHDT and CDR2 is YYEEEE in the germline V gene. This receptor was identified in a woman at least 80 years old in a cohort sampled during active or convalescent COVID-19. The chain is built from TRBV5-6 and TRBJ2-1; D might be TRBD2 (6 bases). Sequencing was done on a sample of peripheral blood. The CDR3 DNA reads TGTGCCAGCAGCTTGTCCGCTAGCGACTTATACAATGAGCAGTTCTTC. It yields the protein CASSLSASDLYNEQFF.